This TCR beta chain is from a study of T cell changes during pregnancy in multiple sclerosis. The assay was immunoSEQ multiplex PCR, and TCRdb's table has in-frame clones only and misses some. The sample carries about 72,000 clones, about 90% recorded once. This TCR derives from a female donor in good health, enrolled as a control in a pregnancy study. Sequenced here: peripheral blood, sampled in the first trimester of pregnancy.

The CDR3 DNA reads TGTGCCAGCAGCTTGGCCAAGCAGGGAACTAATGAAAAACTGTTTTTT. It codes for CASSLAKQGTNEKLFF. The chain recombines TRBV5-4 with TRBJ1-4; weak D call: TRBD1 (5 bases). Trimming took off 0 bases at V and 1 base at J, with 10 bases between the two ends. CDR3 length: 16 residues. Germline-derived CDR1 and CDR2 are SGHNT and YYREEE (reference sequence).